This TCR beta chain stems from a study of cytomegalovirus exposure and HLA in healthy donors. Study-level results: Within an earlier analysis, most TCR beta V segments proved productive either about 90% or about 30% of the time.

The table lists this clone with a few counts. The antigen is undetermined. The germline V gene has CDR1 MDHEN and CDR2 SYDVKM. The V and J ends lost 3 bases and 2 bases respectively, with 7 bases between them. This CDR3 region has 13 residues. 60 Vbeta and 13 Jbeta primers were used in PCR. Repertoires were generated with immunoSEQ multiplex PCR, while TCRdb's copy carries only in-frame clones and drops some. The data show 90,000 to 150,000 clones, roughly three fifths seen once. The TCR was taken from a man between 40 and 49 years old in good health and CMV-seropositive. Input material: PBMCs. The chain joins TRBV28 to TRBJ1-2; D is unresolved. The CDR3 DNA reads TGTGCCAGCAGTTTGGGCACCAACTATGGCTACACCTTC. It codes for CASSLGTNYGYTF.